This T cell receptor beta chain appears in the sequencing data of a study of shared clonotypes between healthy human individuals. Study-level points and caveats: About 4.5% of naive CD4 clonotypes were common to several donors.

The germline CDR1 and CDR2 sequences are SQVTM and ANQGSEA. Between the trimmed V and J ends, which lost 7 bases and 5 bases, there was a span of 17 bases. The CDR3 loop spans 14 amino acids. As concerns this clone: Its antigen is unknown.

Here immunoSEQ multiplex PCR was the method, and the copy in TCRdb shows in-frame clones only, minus some. The data contain 2 million to 2.5 million clones, 95% of them singletons. CD4+ cells were split into CD45RA+ naive and CD45RA-negative memory subsets. Sequenced material: naive CD4+ T cells sorted from blood. Noted subset: CD45RA+ positively selected. The origin of this receptor is a man aged 18 to 35 in good health. J is TRBJ2-2 and V is TRBV29-1; D is perhaps TRBD1 (7 bases). CDR3: CSAGLTGRTGELFF. The CDR3 DNA follows: TGCAGCGCCGGGCTGACAGGGAGGACCGGGGAGCTGTTTTTT.